Following are 25 T cell receptor beta chains from one sample sequenced in a study of blood T cell repertoires in COVID-19. Method: immunoSEQ multiplex PCR; TCRdb's copy keeps in-frame clones and lacks some. The sample lists 300,000 to 400,000 clones; approximately 91% were seen once. The sample comprised peripheral blood. These receptors all stem from a woman in her 70s with COVID-19, enrolled during active disease.

The V call is TRBV20-1, the J call TRBJ2-5; D might be TRBD1 (6 bases). The CDR3 extends over 14 amino acids. The V gene lost 3 bases and the J gene lost 2 bases, with 13 bases spanning the gap. Per germline, CDR1 DFQATT and CDR2 SNEGSKA (reference sequence). Here the CDR3 DNA reads TGCAGTGCTAGTCGACAGGCACTTCAAGAGACCCAGTACTTC. Residues: CSASRQALQETQYF.

The genes are TRBV4-1 and TRBJ1-3; 9 positions match TRBD1. The trim removed 5 bases at V and 2 bases at J, leaving 4 bases unmatched. This CDR3 contains 15 residues. The V gene's germline CDR1 is MGHRA and CDR2 YSYEKL. The CDR3: CASSTYRGPGNTIYF. The CDR3 DNA is TGCGCCAGCAGCACCTACAGGGGGCCTGGAAACACCATATATTTT.

Of note for this clone: The same CDR3 can be traced to other DNA sequences in this sample. J is TRBJ2-7 and V is TRBV9; 9 bases match TRBD2. V trimming: 3 bases; J trimming: 0 bases; junction bases outside the gene matches: 1. The CDR3 totals 14 residues. Germline V lookup: CDR1 SGDLS, CDR2 YYNGEE. In nucleotides, the CDR3 is TGTGCCAGCAGCGCTAGCGGGGTCTCCTACGAGCAGTACTTC. Amino acid sequence: CASSASGVSYEQYF.

The chain joins TRBV6-6 to TRBJ1-2, with 9 bases fitting TRBD1. The length of the CDR3 is 14 residues. J gave up 7 bases and V 6 bases, and 9 bases lay outside the gene matches. Germline V gene lookup returns CDR1 MNHNY and CDR2 SVGAGI (reference sequence). The CDR3 sequence: CASSPTDRGGGYTF. In DNA form, the CDR3 reads TGTGCCAGCAGCCCGACGGACAGGGGAGGTGGCTACACCTTC.

The chain joins TRBV28 to TRBJ2-5, with 7 bases fitting TRBD2. CDR3 length: 15 residues. V shed 6 bases, J shed 3 bases, and the junction held 10 bases outside the gene matches. Germline CDR1 and CDR2: MDHEN and SYDVKM. CDR3 coding DNA: TGTGCCAGCAGGGGGGAGGGGCTAGCGGAAGAGACCCAGTACTTC. It specifies CASRGEGLAEETQYF.

The chain recombines TRBV5-3 with TRBJ2-5, with D possibly being TRBD1 (5 bases). TRBV5-3 is known as an ORF, though its function is uncertain. The CDR3 runs to 17 residues. Trimming pared 0 bases from V and 4 bases from J, leaving 19 bases between. CDR3 region: CARSLGQGLPFRETQYF. CDR3 bases: TGTGCCAGAAGCTTGGGGCAGGGATTGCCATTCCGAGAGACCCAGTACTTC.

J is TRBJ1-5 and V is TRBV6-5, with D possibly matching TRBD1 (6 bases). This CDR3 has 12 residues. Between the trimmed V and J ends, which lost 7 bases and 6 bases, there was a span of 10 bases. Germline V gene sequence: CDR1 MNHEY, CDR2 SVGAGI. This CDR3 is CASTGGFQPQHF. The CDR3 bases are TGTGCCAGCACGGGGGGCTTTCAGCCCCAGCATTTT.

This sequence joins TRBV6-6 and TRBJ1-2, with a tentative D call TRBD1 (5 bases). Germline lookup yields CDR1 MNHNY and CDR2 SVGAGI (reference sequence). The CDR3 has 12 residues. V was pared by 8 bases and J by 6 bases, with 13 bases between. CDR3 in DNA: TGTGCCAGCTACTCGGGGGGGGATGGCTACACCTTC. Its translation is CASYSGGDGYTF.

The rearrangement joins TRBV9 to TRBJ1-1; the match to TRBD1 covers 9 bases. The trim removed 2 bases at V and 0 bases at J, leaving 2 bases unmatched. The CDR3 is 15 amino acids. CDR1 is SGDLS and CDR2 is YYNGEE in the germline V gene. The CDR3 nucleotides are TGTGCCAGCAGCGTGGGACAGGGATTGAACACTGAAGCTTTCTTT. Its translation is CASSVGQGLNTEAFF.

This clone was observed once. The V gene is TRBV4-3, the J gene TRBJ1-4; TRBD1 might be the D (6 bases). This CDR3 has 16 amino acids. Trimming removed 2 bases from V and 2 bases from J, with 12 bases in between. CDR1 is LGHNA and CDR2 is YSLEER in the germline V gene. The CDR3 region is CASSQSDRTTNEKLFF. In nucleotides, the CDR3 is TGCGCCAGCAGCCAATCCGACAGGACCACTAATGAAAAACTGTTTTTT.

The chain has TRBV19 and TRBJ2-5; TRBD2 might be the D (7 bases). The ends were cut back, 7 bases at V and 2 bases at J, with 14 bases in the middle. This CDR3 contains 14 residues. Germline CDR1 is LNHDA and CDR2 is SQIVND (reference sequence). The CDR3 sequence: CASNVRGAQETQYF. CDR3 nucleotides: TGTGCCAGTAATGTCCGGGGGGCGCAAGAGACCCAGTACTTC.

The gene calls are TRBV10-3 and TRBJ1-1, with TRBD1 as a possible D gene (5 bases). V lost 11 bases and J 1 base, leaving 14 bases between the germline ends. The germline V gene has CDR1 ENHRY and CDR2 SYGVKD. The CDR3 contains 13 residues. This CDR3 is CALGTTENTEAFF. The CDR3, as DNA: TGTGCCCTCGGCACGACAGAGAACACTGAAGCTTTCTTT.

V usage is TRBV6-1 and J usage is TRBJ2-5; possibly TRBD2 for D (6 bases). The V end lost 2 bases, the J end lost 7 bases, and 14 bases lay between the germline ends. Germline-derived CDR1 and CDR2 are MNHNS and SASEGT. The CDR3 is made up of 14 amino acids. CDR3 amino acids: CASSEPQGGGTQYF. DNA for the CDR3: TGTGCCAGCAGTGAACCCCAGGGAGGAGGGACCCAGTACTTC.

J is TRBJ2-7 and V is TRBV11-2; TRBD1 matches 7 bases. Germline V gene data show CDR1 as SGHAT and CDR2 as FQNNGV. The V and J ends lost 6 bases and 7 bases, in that order; junction bases with no gene match: 9. This CDR3 is built from 13 residues. The CDR3 spells CASSFTGAGEQYF. Here the CDR3 DNA reads TGTGCCAGCAGTTTCACAGGGGCAGGGGAGCAGTACTTC.

In nucleotides, the CDR3 is TGTGCCAGCAGCGTTGGGACAGGGGAAGGGATCGACACTGAAGCTTTCTTT. Translating it yields CASSVGTGEGIDTEAFF. V usage is TRBV9 and J usage is TRBJ1-1; 10 bases align to TRBD1. V lost 2 bases and J lost 3; bases outside the gene matches: 10. Per germline, CDR1 SGDLS and CDR2 YYNGEE. The CDR3 covers 17 residues. Based on the CDR3 plus reference TRBV9 and TRBJ1-1, the full variable domain is DSGVTQTPKHLITATGQRVTLRCSPRSGDLSVYWYQQSLDQGLQFLIQYYNGEERAKGNILERFSAQQFPDLHSELNLSSLELGDSALYFCASSVGTGEGIDTEAFFGQGTRLTVV.

V and J are TRBV29-1 and TRBJ2-4, with 7 bases aligning to TRBD2. Germline CDR1 is SQVTM and CDR2 is ANQGSEA. The length of the CDR3 is 14 residues. V was pared by 6 bases and J by 3 bases, with 8 bases of the junction left unmatched. The CDR3 DNA reads as TGCAGCGTCGCTTCGGCGGGAGACAAAAACATTCAGTACTTC. It encodes CSVASAGDKNIQYF.

CDR3 loop: CASSAWGGYGYTF. The CDR3 DNA reads as TGTGCCAGCTCGGCTTGGGGAGGCTATGGCTACACCTTC. The genes are TRBV6-4 and TRBJ1-2, with unresolved D. V was pared by 8 bases and J by 4 bases, with 14 bases between. Germline V CDR1 and CDR2: MRHNA, SNTAGT. There are 13 residues in the CDR3.

This clone was observed once. The rearrangement uses TRBV19 and TRBJ1-2, with 7 nucleotides matching TRBD1. Germline V gene sequence: CDR1 LNHDA, CDR2 SQIVND (reference sequence). CDR3 length: 14 amino acids. V gave up 3 bases and J gave up 4 bases; unmatched junction bases: 5. CDR3 nucleotide sequence: TGTGCCAGTAGTATTGGGGACAGCCGCTATGGCTACACCTTC. Protein: CASSIGDSRYGYTF.

The rearrangement links TRBV6-5 to TRBJ1-5; no clear D gene. In germline, CDR1 is MNHEY, CDR2 SVGAGI. The CDR3 covers 13 residues. The V end lost 0 bases, the J end lost 5 bases, and 5 bases lay between the germline ends. CDR3 sequence reads: CASSYSSYQPQHF. DNA of the CDR3: TGTGCCAGCAGTTACTCGTCATATCAGCCCCAGCATTTT.

V is TRBV24-1 and J is TRBJ1-1; TRBD1 might be the D (5 bases). Trimming took off 3 bases at V and 9 bases at J, with 19 bases between the two ends. The CDR3 length is 15 residues. The germline CDR1 and CDR2 sequences are KGHDR and SFDVKD. The CDR3 sequence: CATSDPGPGGGKAFF. For the CDR3, the DNA is TGTGCCACCAGTGATCCTGGACCCGGGGGGGGAAAAGCTTTCTTT.

V and J are TRBV7-3 and TRBJ1-1; D is possibly TRBD1 (6 bases). The V end was cut by 5 bases, the J end by 0 bases, with 19 bases between. CDR1 is SGHTA and CDR2 is FQGTGA in the germline V gene. CDR3 size: 17 residues. CDR3 bases: TGTGCCAGCAGCCCTGGACAGTTCAAAAGTCTGAACACTGAAGCTTTCTTT. Amino acid sequence: CASSPGQFKSLNTEAFF.

As regards this clone: The sample carries other DNA sequences with the same CDR3. V gene TRBV11-2 combines with J gene TRBJ1-1; weak D call: TRBD1 (5 bases). Germline-derived CDR1 and CDR2 are SGHAT and FQNNGV. This CDR3 is 13 amino acids long. The ends were cut back, 3 bases at V and 1 base at J, with 6 bases in the middle. CDR3 region: CASSLGQNTEAFF. In DNA, the CDR3 is TGTGCCAGCAGCTTGGGGCAGAACACTGAAGCTTTCTTT.

The chain links TRBV18 to TRBJ1-2; TRBD1 matches at 12 bases. Looked up from germline, CDR1 is KGHSH and CDR2 is LQKENI. The J segment lost 3 bases and the V segment lost 3 bases, leaving 2 bases of the junction unmatched. The CDR3 has 15 residues. CDR3 DNA sequence: TGTGCCAGCTCACCCGGGACAGGGGGCGACTATGGCTACACCTTC. This encodes CASSPGTGGDYGYTF.

The chain couples TRBV19 to TRBJ1-1, with D possibly matching TRBD1 (5 bases). This CDR3 has 14 residues. Trimming left V 3 bases short and J 2 bases short, with 10 bases between. Germline loops: CDR1 LNHDA, CDR2 SQIVND (reference sequence). The CDR3 loop is CASSIGGGNTEAFF. DNA for the CDR3: TGTGCCAGTAGTATCGGCGGGGGAAACACTGAAGCTTTCTTT.

The V and J genes are TRBV2 and TRBJ2-5, with 12 bases aligning to TRBD2. The CDR3 runs 17 residues. Germline V gene data show CDR1 as SNHLY and CDR2 as FYNNEI. V was pared by 2 bases and J by 5 bases, with 9 bases of the junction left unmatched. Here the CDR3 DNA reads TGTGCCAGCAGTGAATACCCCGGACTAGCGGGGATTGAGACCCAGTACTTC. Translated, it gives CASSEYPGLAGIETQYF.